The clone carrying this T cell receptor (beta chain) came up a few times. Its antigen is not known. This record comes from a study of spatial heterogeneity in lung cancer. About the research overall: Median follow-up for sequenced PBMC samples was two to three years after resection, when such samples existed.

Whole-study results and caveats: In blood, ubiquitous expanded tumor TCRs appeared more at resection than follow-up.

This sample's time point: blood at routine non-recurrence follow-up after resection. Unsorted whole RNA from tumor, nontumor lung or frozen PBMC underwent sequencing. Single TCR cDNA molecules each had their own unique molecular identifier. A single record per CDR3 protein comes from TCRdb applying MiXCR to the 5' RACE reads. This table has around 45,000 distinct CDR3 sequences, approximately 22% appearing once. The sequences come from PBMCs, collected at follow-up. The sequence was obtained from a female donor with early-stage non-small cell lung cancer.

The CDR3 loop reads CASSFSSSFAGELFF. For the CDR3, the DNA is TGTGCCAGCAGCTTTTCTTCTTCGTTCGCCGGGGAGCTGTTTTTT. The V gene is TRBV7-3, the J gene TRBJ2-2, with no clear D. The CDR3 has 15 amino acids. Germline loops: CDR1 SGHTA, CDR2 FQGTGA. V was pared by 3 bases and J by 6 bases, with 14 bases between.